This passage covers 20 T cell receptor beta chains from one sample sequenced in a study of metastatic and nonmetastatic thyroid tumors. Until they underwent thyroid surgery, no patient had received any treatment. TCRdb reassembled clones from the PCR reads with MiXCR. There are around 28,000 clones in the sample; roughly 30% occur only once, and over 25% lies in the top ten. Sequencing was performed on blood. The receptors here all came from a female donor with papillary thyroid cancer or a benign thyroid nodule (not recorded which). Some clones in this sample may be carry-over from other donors' samples.

The V and J genes are TRBV9 and TRBJ2-1; the D gene is possibly TRBD1 (5 bases). The V end was cut by 0 bases, the J end by 8 bases, with 12 bases between. Looked up from germline, CDR1 is SGDLS and CDR2 is YYNGEE. The CDR3 is 14 residues long. The CDR3 nucleotides read TGTGCCAGCAGCGTAGCGGCAGGGATTCATGAGCAGTTCTTC. Translated: CASSVAAGIHEQFF.

V usage is TRBV5-5 and J usage is TRBJ1-2; D not certain. The V end lost 0 bases, the J end lost 3 bases, and 6 bases lay between the germline ends. The CDR3 runs to 13 residues. Germline assignment: CDR1 SGHKS and CDR2 YYEKEE (reference sequence). CDR3 region: CASSLDRDYGYTF. In nucleotides, the CDR3 is TGTGCCAGCAGCTTGGACAGAGACTATGGCTACACCTTC.

There are a few counts of this clone. One junction end does not reproduce the germline sequence, and a read error may be involved. This sequence joins TRBV27 and TRBJ2-7, with 8 bases fitting TRBD1. The germline V gene encodes CDR1 MNHEY and CDR2 SMNVEV (reference sequence). CDR3 length: 16 amino acids. The CDR3 here is CASILPYTGQVYEQYF. DNA for the CDR3: TGCGCCAGCATTTTACCCTATACGGGACAGGTCTACGAGCAGTACTTC.

This clone was picked up many times. The gene calls are TRBV9 and TRBJ2-7; 7 nucleotides agree with TRBD1. The germline V gene encodes CDR1 SGDLS and CDR2 YYNGEE. The CDR3 runs to 14 residues. Trimming took 6 bases from V and 1 from J; bases not matched to a gene: 7. The CDR3 spells CASNPGTASYEQYF. In DNA, the CDR3 is TGTGCCAGCAACCCCGGGACAGCTTCCTACGAGCAGTACTTC.

This clone was counted a few times. The CDR3 DNA follows: TGTGCCAGCAGTTACTCAGGGAGGACAGATACGCAGTATTTT. Protein product: CASSYSGRTDTQYF. V usage is TRBV6-6 and J usage is TRBJ2-3; D is possibly TRBD2 (6 bases). The V end was cut by 0 bases, the J end by 3 bases, with 7 bases between. The germline V gene encodes CDR1 MNHNY and CDR2 SVGAGI (reference sequence). The CDR3 covers 14 residues.

This clone showed up just once. In nucleotides, the CDR3 is TGTGCCAGCGGATCAGGACAGACCAATAATTCACCCCTCCACTTT. Its translation: CASGSGQTNNSPLHF. The gene calls are TRBV6-2 or TRBV6-3 and TRBJ1-6; a weak D match, TRBD1 (6 bases). Per germline, CDR1 MNHEY and CDR2 SVGEGT. CDR3 length: 15 amino acids. Trimming shortened V by 8 bases and J by 5 bases, and 16 bases separated the two germline ends.

This clone was observed at least ten times. The gene calls are TRBV28 and TRBJ2-5, with D possibly called TRBD1 or TRBD2 (5 bases each). Trimming cost V 2 bases and J 7 bases, with 11 bases left between them. Looked up from germline, CDR1 is MDHEN and CDR2 is SYDVKM. The CDR3 has 13 amino acids. The chain's CDR3 is CASSLRTRGTQYF. In DNA form, the CDR3 reads TGTGCCAGCAGTTTACGGACGAGGGGGACCCAGTACTTC.

The chain links TRBV5-1 to TRBJ2-7; D is unresolved. Germline CDR1 reads SGHRS; CDR2 reads YFSETQ. Trimming removed 4 bases from V and 3 bases from J, with 5 bases in between. This CDR3 has 11 residues. The CDR3: CASSLNYEQYF. The DNA for the CDR3 is TGCGCCAGCAGCCTCAACTACGAGCAGTACTTC.

In this sample, this clone turned up a few times. The rearrangement uses TRBV2 and TRBJ2-7; a possible D gene is TRBD1 (5 bases). There are 12 residues in the CDR3. In germline, CDR1 is SNHLY, CDR2 FYNNEI. Trimming cost V 4 bases and J 5 bases, with 9 bases left between them. The CDR3 DNA is TGTGCCAGCAGTGGAGGCAGGGACGAGCAGTACTTC. Translating it yields CASSGGRDEQYF. Drawing the rest from reference TRBV2 and TRBJ2-7, the complete variable domain is EPEVTQTPSHQVTQMGQEVILRCVPISNHLYFYWYRQILGQKVEFLVSFYNNEISEKSEIFDDQFSVERPDGSNFTLKIRSTKLEDSAMYFCASSGGRDEQYFGPGTRLTVT.

This clone was observed a few times. An end of the junction does not agree with germline; a read error may underlie this. The chain employs TRBV6-5 and TRBJ1-6; 7 positions match TRBD1. CDR1 is MNHEY, CDR2 SVGAGI, per germline. CDR3 size: 18 residues. The chain's CDR3 is CASSYLQGSGVDNSPLRF. The CDR3 nucleotides are TGTGCCAGCAGTTATCTACAGGGGTCGGGGGTAGATAATTCACCCCTCCGCTTT.

This clone was detected many times. The chain has TRBV9 and TRBJ2-5; D remains unclear. V was clipped by 0 bases and J by 3 bases, with 12 bases between them. In germline, CDR1 is SGDLS, CDR2 YYNGEE. The CDR3 consists of 15 residues. The CDR3 region has the DNA TGTGCCAGCAGCGTAGGGGCGATGGAAGAAGAGACCCAGTACTTC. Translating it yields CASSVGAMEEETQYF.

Concerning this clone: The germline gene is not matched at one end of the junction; a read error may be the cause. J is TRBJ2-7 and V is TRBV11-2, with D possibly called TRBD1 or TRBD2 (5 bases each). The germline CDR1 and CDR2 sequences are SGHAT and FQNNGV. CDR3 length: 17 amino acids. CDR3 region: CASRPRSGTESSYEQYF. The CDR3 DNA is TGTGCCAGCAGGCCTCGATCCGGGACGGAGAGCTCCTACGAGCAATACTTC.

This chain connects TRBV5-1 to TRBJ1-5; D perhaps matches TRBD1 (5 bases). Trimming took 0 bases from V and 1 from J, leaving 11 bases between them. CDR1 and CDR2 (germline): SGHRS, YFSETQ. The CDR3 is 16 residues long. CDR3 sequence (DNA): TGCGCCAGCAGCTTGGGCCCAGGGAGAAGCAATCAGCCCCAGCATTTT. This encodes CASSLGPGRSNQPQHF.

This clone qualifies as medium-sized. The chain has TRBV27 and TRBJ2-7; D is ambiguous. Germline V gene data show CDR1 as MNHEY and CDR2 as SMNVEV (reference sequence). This CDR3 region has 15 residues. Trimming removed 3 bases from V and 0 bases from J, with 12 bases in between. The CDR3 loop is CASSFAVTASYEQYF. CDR3 nucleotides: TGTGCCAGCAGTTTCGCAGTCACCGCCTCCTACGAGCAGTACTTC.

V and J are TRBV2 and TRBJ1-1, with D perhaps matching TRBD1 (5 bases). CDR3 length: 15 residues. The germline gives CDR1 SNHLY, CDR2 FYNNEI. V was trimmed by 6 bases and J by 6 bases, leaving 20 bases between them. In DNA form, the CDR3 reads TGTGCCAGCAGGGCCAGGGCTACCGAGGGATCTGAAGCTTTCTTT. Protein: CASRARATEGSEAFF.

The rearrangement joins TRBV27 to TRBJ2-7, with 7 positions matching TRBD2. Germline values: CDR1 MNHEY, CDR2 SMNVEV (reference sequence). The CDR3 loop spans 14 amino acids. V trimming: 2 bases; J trimming: 4 bases; junction bases outside the gene matches: 5. CDR3 loop: CASSLRREAYEQYF. CDR3 coding DNA: TGTGCCAGCAGTTTAAGACGGGAGGCGTACGAGCAGTACTTC.

The rearrangement links TRBV20-1 to TRBJ2-1; 11 bases are a match to TRBD2. The V gene end was trimmed by 6 bases and the J gene end by 6 bases; junction bases not matched to a gene: 7. The CDR3 spans 14 residues. Germline CDR1 reads DFQATT; CDR2 reads SNEGSKA (reference sequence). The CDR3 loop is CSATLAGGFNEQFF. CDR3 nucleotide sequence: TGCAGTGCAACCCTAGCGGGAGGTTTCAATGAGCAGTTCTTC.

In its sample, this clone was seen a few times. As DNA, the CDR3 is TGTGCCAGCAGCGACGTAGGGGGAAGCACTGAAGCTTTCTTT. Translating gives CASSDVGGSTEAFF. The V call is TRBV2, the J call TRBJ1-1; possible D gene TRBD1, 6 bases. Germline lookup yields CDR1 SNHLY and CDR2 FYNNEI. The length of the CDR3 is 14 residues. Trimming removed 6 bases at V and 4 bases at J, with 15 bases between.

The table lists this clone with a few counts. The CDR3 sequence is CASSSWKYSPLHF. CDR3 sequence (DNA): TGTGCCAGCAGTTCATGGAAATATTCACCCCTCCACTTT. The chain combines TRBV12-3 or TRBV12-4 with TRBJ1-6, with D unresolved. The CDR3 is made up of 13 amino acids. The germline V and J ends were trimmed by 4 bases and 8 bases, with 9 bases remaining between them.

This clone is medium-sized within its sample. This chain links TRBV27 with TRBJ1-6; 11 nucleotides align to TRBD1. V lost 6 bases to trimming and J lost 9 bases; unmatched junction nucleotides: 4. Germline assignment: CDR1 MNHEY and CDR2 SMNVEV (reference sequence). This CDR3 contains 14 residues. The CDR3, as DNA: TGTGCCAGCAGGGCGGACAGGGGGCCTTCACCCCTCCACTTT. Amino acids: CASRADRGPSPLHF.